This entry is about one T cell receptor beta chain. Its antigen is undetermined. Production of TCR cDNA was by 5'RACE template switching, which also added a universal primer site and UMIs. TCRdb used MiXCR to reprocess the 5' RACE reads, holding one entry per CDR3 protein. The sample includes around 610,000 distinct CDR3 sequences, 13% of them seen just once. Trimming took 0 bases from V and 1 from J; bases not matched to a gene: 12. The CDR3 is 19 residues long. CDR1 is SGHRS, CDR2 YFSETQ, per germline. The data stem from a study of T cells after yellow fever vaccination. Study at large: SMART-Seq v4 Ultra Low Input prepared the low-cell-number fractions.

Study-level points and caveats: Post-booster samples contained most primary-vaccination clones (approximately 96% CD4, around 88% CD8). Weaker in magnitude, the secondary response showed a faster peak on day 5 versus 15.

The TCR originated in a man aged 30 to 39 who received the YFV17D yellow fever vaccine. The chain recombines TRBV5-1 with TRBJ2-7, with 11 nucleotides matching TRBD2. The source material was PBMCs, sampled on the day of the yellow fever booster vaccination. The DNA of the CDR3 is TGCGCCAGCAGCTTGGTCCCCCGCGAGCGGACTAGCGGGTCCTACGAGCAGTACTTC. Translation gives CASSLVPRERTSGSYEQYF.